One sample yielded the 24 T cell receptor beta chains listed below, sequenced in a study of T cell responses to AZD1222 COVID-19 vaccine. Sequencing used immunoSEQ multiplex PCR; TCRdb keeps in-frame clones, though not all of them. The table shows 100,000 to 150,000 clones, with more than 70% occurring only once. The sequencing used peripheral blood, collected on day 0 of AZD1222 vaccination. The receptors stem from an adult in good health.

This sequence joins TRBV29-1 and TRBJ2-7; TRBD2 might be the D (5 bases). V gave up 1 base and J gave up 5 bases, with 12 bases separating them. Germline-derived CDR1 and CDR2 are SQVTM and ANQGSEA. The CDR3 sequence is 13 residues long. This chain's CDR3 is CSVEGGVIDEQYF. DNA of the CDR3: TGCAGCGTTGAAGGGGGAGTTATTGACGAGCAGTACTTC.

The V gene is TRBV28, the J gene TRBJ1-5; unclear D gene. V was pared by 6 bases and J by 2 bases, with 23 bases between. Germline-derived CDR1 and CDR2 are MDHEN and SYDVKM. This CDR3 contains 18 residues. The CDR3 region has the DNA TGTGCCAGCAGATTCCGTGGGAGGAGACCTGGTGGCAATCAGCCCCAGCATTTT. It yields the protein CASRFRGRRPGGNQPQHF. Using reference TRBV28 and TRBJ1-5 for the parts outside the CDR3, the full variable domain is DVKVTQSSRYLVKRTGEKVFLECVQDMDHENMFWYRQDPGLGLRLIYFSYDVKMKEKGDIPEGYSVSREKKERFSLILESASTNQTSMYLCASRFRGRRPGGNQPQHFGDGTRLSIL.

The chain recombines TRBV10-2 with TRBJ2-3; TRBD2 agrees at 11 bases. Germline V gene data show CDR1 as WSHSY and CDR2 as SAAADI. The trim removed 8 bases at V and 4 bases at J, leaving 8 bases unmatched. The CDR3 is made up of 15 amino acids. The CDR3 protein is CASSRTSGSADTQYF. The CDR3 region has the DNA TGCGCCAGCTCAAGAACTAGCGGGAGTGCAGATACGCAGTATTTT.

The CDR3 here is CASSRTSGSGYNEQFF. The CDR3 DNA follows: TGTGCCAGCTCCCGGACTAGCGGGAGTGGCTACAATGAGCAGTTCTTC. The J gene is TRBJ2-1, the V gene TRBV18; 13 nucleotides match TRBD2. V shed 6 bases and J 3 bases; nucleotides not matched to a gene: 5. Germline loops: CDR1 KGHSH, CDR2 LQKENI. This CDR3 comprises 16 residues.

The rearrangement links TRBV3-1 (or the pseudogene TRBV3-2) to TRBJ2-1, with 11 positions matching TRBD2. V shed 0 bases, J shed 10 bases, and the junction held 8 bases outside the gene matches. This CDR3 is built from 16 residues. Germline assignment: CDR1 LGHDT and CDR2 YNNKEL (reference sequence). The CDR3 DNA reads as TGTGCCAGCAGCCAAGACTTGCTAGCGGGAGGAGGGGAGCAGTTCTTC. It is translated as CASSQDLLAGGGEQFF.

The chain joins TRBV6-4 to TRBJ1-6; 7 nucleotides agree with TRBD1. Germline-derived CDR1 and CDR2 are MRHNA and SNTAGT. The trim removed 4 bases at V and 5 bases at J, leaving 2 bases unmatched. The CDR3 sequence is 14 residues long. The CDR3 is CASSATGNNSPLHF. The CDR3 DNA reads TGTGCCAGCAGTGCGACAGGGAATAATTCACCCCTCCACTTT.

This chain connects TRBV18 to TRBJ1-2; 9 nucleotides match TRBD1. The CDR3 is 15 residues long. Trimming removed 2 bases from V and 4 bases from J; junction bases left unmatched: 5. CDR1 is KGHSH and CDR2 is LQKENI in the germline V gene. CDR3: CASSPTGTGTYGYTF. CDR3 nucleotides: TGTGCCAGCTCACCAACCGGGACAGGGACCTATGGCTACACCTTC.

V and J are TRBV20-1 and TRBJ2-3; D gene uncertain. CDR3 length equals 18 residues. V lost 6 bases to trimming and J lost 4 bases, with 29 bases between them. Germline-derived CDR1 and CDR2 are DFQATT and SNEGSKA (reference sequence). CDR3 region: CSASGRLSRTVGADTQYF. CDR3 nucleotides: TGCAGTGCGAGTGGGCGTTTATCTAGGACCGTGGGCGCAGATACGCAGTATTTT.

The chain couples TRBV12-3 or TRBV12-4 to TRBJ2-3, with D perhaps matching TRBD2 (5 bases). V was trimmed by 5 bases and J by 6 bases, leaving 12 bases between them. The CDR3 is made up of 13 amino acids. CDR3 in DNA: TGTGCCAGCAGTCCTCTACTAGTGGATACGCAGTATTTT. It specifies CASSPLLVDTQYF.

The chain links TRBV7-3 to TRBJ1-1, with D tentatively TRBD1 (5 bases). Trimming removed 5 bases at V and 0 bases at J, with 13 bases between. Germline-derived CDR1 and CDR2 are SGHTA and FQGTGA. The CDR3 contains 15 residues. CDR3 coding DNA: TGTGCCAGCAGCCCCACGGGGGGGGTGAACACTGAAGCTTTCTTT. Translated: CASSPTGGVNTEAFF.

J is TRBJ2-7 and V is TRBV4-1, with 10 positions matching TRBD2. CDR3 size: 17 residues. V lost 0 bases to trimming and J lost 1 base; unmatched junction nucleotides: 6. Germline V CDR1 and CDR2: MGHRA, YSYEKL. CDR3 bases: TGCGCCAGCAGCCAAGAGGGCCAGCGGGAGGGTTCCTACGAGCAGTACTTC. This codes for CASSQEGQREGSYEQYF.

The V call is TRBV24-1, the J call TRBJ2-2, with D perhaps matching TRBD1 (5 bases). CDR1 and CDR2 from the germline V gene are KGHDR and SFDVKD. The CDR3 extends over 13 amino acids. V dropped 5 bases and J dropped 9 bases, with 12 bases sitting between them. CDR3 sequence: CATSVGPGRELFF. In DNA form, the CDR3 reads TGTGCCACCAGTGTGGGGCCCGGCCGGGAGCTGTTTTTT.

This rearrangement joins TRBV6-2 or TRBV6-3 to TRBJ2-7, with D hard to call. With 4 bases removed from V and 2 bases from J, the gap between germline ends came to 18 bases. This CDR3 region has 16 residues. CDR1 and CDR2 from the germline V gene are MNHEY and SVGEGT. The CDR3 sequence: CASSSPRATSTYEQYF. In nucleotides, the CDR3 is TGTGCCAGCAGTTCTCCTAGAGCCACAAGCACCTACGAGCAGTACTTC.

This rearrangement joins TRBV6-5 to TRBJ2-1; no clear D gene. V was pared by 2 bases and J by 3 bases, with 11 bases between. The CDR3 is 15 residues long. Per the germline V gene, CDR1 is MNHEY and CDR2 is SVGAGI. As DNA, the CDR3 is TGTGCCAGCAGTTACAGGGCAGTCTTCTACAATGAGCAGTTCTTC. It specifies CASSYRAVFYNEQFF.

The V call is TRBV7-6, the J call TRBJ2-1, with D unclear. V was trimmed by 8 bases and J by 7 bases, leaving 12 bases between them. The CDR3 loop spans 12 amino acids. The germline CDR1 and CDR2 sequences are SGHVS and FNYEAQ. The CDR3 is CASGIKGNEQFF. In DNA, the CDR3 is TGTGCCAGCGGTATTAAGGGAAATGAGCAGTTCTTC. Full variable domain (remainder filled in from reference TRBV7-6 and TRBJ2-1): GAGVSQSPRYKVTKRGQDVALRCDPISGHVSLYWYRQALGQGPEFLTYFNYEAQQDKSGLPNDRFSAERPEGSISTLTIQRTEQRDSAMYRCASGIKGNEQFFGPGTRLTVL.

The V and J genes are TRBV7-2 and TRBJ1-6; the D gene is possibly TRBD1 (6 bases). Per the germline V gene, CDR1 is SGHTA and CDR2 is FQGNSA. The germline V and J ends were trimmed by 5 bases and 9 bases, with 26 bases remaining between them. This CDR3 has 18 residues. CDR3 region: CASSQQGQRTGASSPLHF. For the CDR3, the DNA is TGTGCCAGCAGCCAACAGGGTCAGAGAACTGGAGCGAGTTCACCCCTCCACTTT.

CDR3 DNA sequence: TGTGCCAGCAGCCAAGACGCTTCAGGGACCAACTATGGCTACACCTTC. The encoded protein is CASSQDASGTNYGYTF. The chain links TRBV4-2 to TRBJ1-2, with D perhaps TRBD1 (5 bases). Germline V lookup: CDR1 LGHNA, CDR2 YNFKEQ. There are 16 residues in the CDR3. Trimming removed 0 bases from V and 2 bases from J, with 13 bases in between.

A single count supports this clone. The chain is built from TRBV27 and TRBJ2-7, with D uncertain. V was clipped by 5 bases and J by 1 base, with 9 bases between them. CDR1 MNHEY and CDR2 SMNVEV come from the germline V gene (reference sequence). This CDR3 spans 13 amino acids. The chain's CDR3 is CASSLGISYEQYF. The CDR3 bases are TGTGCCAGCAGTCTAGGGATTTCCTACGAGCAGTACTTC.

The chain has TRBV7-2 and TRBJ1-5; TRBD1 aligns across 8 bases. The germline gives CDR1 SGHTA, CDR2 FQGNSA. This CDR3 has 18 residues. V shed 2 bases, J shed 7 bases, and the junction held 16 bases outside the gene matches. In DNA form, the CDR3 reads TGTGCCAGCAGCTTAAGGGCTCCAGGGGGCTTAATTGAGCAGCCCCAGCATTTT. This translates into CASSLRAPGGLIEQPQHF.

This rearrangement joins TRBV7-8 to TRBJ2-2, with 14 bases that match TRBD2. Trimming cost V 6 bases and J 3 bases; bases outside gene matches: 3. This CDR3 spans 16 amino acids. CDR1 and CDR2 from the germline V gene are SGHVS and FQNEAQ. CDR3 DNA sequence: TGTGCCAGCAGACTGACTAGCGGGAGGGACACCGGGGAGCTGTTTTTT. It specifies CASRLTSGRDTGELFF.

V gene TRBV19 combines with J gene TRBJ2-7, with TRBD2 matching 9 bases. CDR3 length: 13 amino acids. In germline, CDR1 is LNHDA, CDR2 SQIVND (reference sequence). J lost 4 bases, V lost 4 bases, and 2 bases had no gene match. CDR3 DNA: TGTGCCAGTAGTACTAGCGGGAATTACGAGCAGTACTTC. Translating it yields CASSTSGNYEQYF.

The rearrangement uses TRBV19 and TRBJ1-2; D might be TRBD1 (5 bases). Trimming left V 6 bases short and J 4 bases short, with 15 bases between. CDR3 length: 14 amino acids. CDR1 LNHDA and CDR2 SQIVND come from the germline V gene (reference sequence). The CDR3 region has the DNA TGTGCCAGTAGGCCGGGGGTGCAGGGCTATGGCTACACCTTC. The encoded protein is CASRPGVQGYGYTF. Drawing the rest from reference TRBV19 and TRBJ1-2, the complete variable domain is DGGITQSPKYLFRKEGQNVTLSCEQNLNHDAMYWYRQDPGQGLRLIYYSQIVNDFQKGDIAEGYSVSREKKESFPLTVTSAQKNPTAFYLCASRPGVQGYGYTFGSGTRLTVV.

The chain links TRBV6-5 to TRBJ2-1; the match to TRBD2 covers 11 bases. The CDR3 length is 15 residues. The ends lost 6 bases at V and 5 bases at J; junction bases unmatched: 6. The germline CDR1 and CDR2 sequences are MNHEY and SVGAGI. In DNA form, the CDR3 reads TGTGCCAGCAGCTCCGGACTAGCGGGTCACAATGAGCAGTTCTTC. Protein product: CASSSGLAGHNEQFF.

The chain recombines TRBV15 with TRBJ2-7, with D possibly matching TRBD2 (6 bases). CDR3 size: 16 residues. V was cut by 0 bases and J by 2 bases, with 14 bases left in between. Germline lookup yields CDR1 LNHNV and CDR2 YYDKDF (reference sequence). The CDR3 nucleotides read TGTGCCACCAGCAGAGATGGGGCAGGACTAACCTACGAGCAGTACTTC. Protein: CATSRDGAGLTYEQYF.